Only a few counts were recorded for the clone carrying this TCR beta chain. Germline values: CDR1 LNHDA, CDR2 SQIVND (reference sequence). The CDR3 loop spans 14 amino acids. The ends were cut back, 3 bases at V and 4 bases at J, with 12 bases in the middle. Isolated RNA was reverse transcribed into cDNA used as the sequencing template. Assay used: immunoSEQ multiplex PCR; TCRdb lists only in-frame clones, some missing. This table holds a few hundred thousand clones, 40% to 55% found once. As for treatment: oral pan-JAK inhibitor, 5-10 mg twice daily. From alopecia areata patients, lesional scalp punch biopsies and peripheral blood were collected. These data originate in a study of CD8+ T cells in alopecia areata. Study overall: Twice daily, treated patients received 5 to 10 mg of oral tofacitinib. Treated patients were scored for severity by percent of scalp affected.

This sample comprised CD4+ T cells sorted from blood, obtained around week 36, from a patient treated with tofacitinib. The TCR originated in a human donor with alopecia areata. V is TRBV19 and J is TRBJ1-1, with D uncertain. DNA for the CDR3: TGTGCCAGTAGTATCCGTATGGCGGGCACTGAAGCTTTCTTT. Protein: CASSIRMAGTEAFF.